The rows below give T cell receptor beta chains drawn from one sample of a study of beta chain features in type 1 diabetes. Repertoires were generated with immunoSEQ multiplex PCR, while TCRdb's copy carries only in-frame clones and drops some. Of under 400,000 clones in the sample, around 20% were seen once. The source material was naive CD4+ T cells from blood. These receptors were taken from a woman aged 18-35 years in good health. Both conserved end residues are part of each CDR3. The D gene is left open where the match is weak. Size is omitted from some rows. Given values are once, few, many or a class for expanded clones.

V	J	D	size	CDR3	DNA
TRBV28	TRBJ1-4	-	-	CASSSPGVKLFF	TGTGCCAGCAGTTCTCCCGGGGTAAAACTGTTTTTT
TRBV10-3	TRBJ2-2	TRBD2	few	CALAGAGGELFF	TGTGCTCTAGCGGGGGCTGGCGGGGAGCTGTTTTTT
TRBV12-5	TRBJ2-2	-	few	CASGSPGHQQNTGELFF	TGTGCTAGTGGTTCACCGGGTCACCAGCAGAACACCGGGGAGCTGTTTTTT
TRBV5-1	TRBJ1-6	TRBD1	-	CASSLSQGNSPLHF	TGCGCCAGCAGCTTGTCACAGGGGAATTCACCCCTCCACTTT
TRBV2	TRBJ2-3	-	-	CASSDEGATDTQYF	TGTGCCAGCAGTGACGAGGGTGCCACAGATACGCAGTATTTT
TRBV15	TRBJ1-6	TRBD1	few	CATSRGQGNSPLHF	TGTGCCACCAGCAGAGGACAGGGTAACTCACCCCTCCACTTT
TRBV11-3	TRBJ2-3	-	-	CASSLGEVDTQYF	TGTGCCAGCAGCTTAGGGGAGGTAGATACGCAGTATTTT
TRBV6-5	TRBJ1-1	-	-	CASSYSGRRNTEAFF	TGTGCCAGCAGTTACTCGGGCCGCAGGAACACTGAAGCTTTCTTT
TRBV4-2	TRBJ1-2	TRBD1	-	CASSHRRTGTGSRWDYTF	TGTGCCAGCAGCCACAGAAGAACCGGGACAGGGTCCCGCTGGGACTACACCTTC
TRBV10-1	TRBJ2-7	-	-	CASTFSSYEQYF	TGCGCCAGCACCTTCAGCTCCTACGAGCAGTACTTC
TRBV2	TRBJ2-1	TRBD2	-	CASSSGLAGGYNEQFF	TGTGCCAGCAGTTCGGGACTAGCGGGGGGTTACAATGAGCAGTTCTTC
TRBV30	TRBJ1-1	TRBD1	few	CAWKLAQGATFLTEAFF	TGTGCCTGGAAATTGGCGCAGGGGGCCACCTTTCTCACTGAAGCTTTCTTT
TRBV7-2	TRBJ2-3	TRBD1	-	CASRRRAGGEDTQYF	TGTGCCAGCAGGAGGAGGGCAGGGGGCGAGGATACGCAGTATTTT
TRBV9	TRBJ1-1	-	few	CASSRRGDPTEAFF	TGTGCCAGCAGCAGGAGAGGAGACCCCACTGAAGCTTTCTTT
TRBV7-9	TRBJ1-1	-	-	CASSLSGSNTEAFF	TGTGCCAGCAGCTTGTCAGGGTCGAACACTGAAGCTTTCTTT
TRBV25-1	TRBJ2-3	-	few	CASRTGTDTQYF	TGTGCCAGCAGGACAGGCACAGATACGCAGTATTTT
TRBV5-1	TRBJ2-7	-	-	CASSLQGVVYEQYF	TGCGCCAGCAGCCTACAGGGTGTTGTCTACGAGCAGTACTTC
TRBV30	TRBJ1-6	TRBD1	-	CAWSGDSSSSYNSPLHF	TGTGCCTGGAGTGGGGACAGTTCGAGCTCCTATAATTCACCCCTCCACTTT
TRBV4-3	TRBJ2-1	TRBD2	few	CASSQGASGRDIINEQFF	TGCGCCAGCAGCCAAGGGGCTAGCGGGAGGGACATTATCAATGAGCAGTTCTTC
TRBV2	TRBJ1-5	-	-	CASSERASNQPQHF	TGTGCCAGCAGTGAAAGAGCTTCTAATCAGCCCCAGCATTTT
TRBV12-2	TRBJ2-7	-	-	CAVFLDRFYEQYF	TGTGCTGTATTTTTGGACAGATTTTACGAGCAGTACTTC
TRBV9	TRBJ2-3	TRBD1	-	CASSLGQGYTDTQYF	TGTGCCAGCAGCCTAGGACAGGGATACACAGATACGCAGTATTTT
TRBV2	TRBJ2-2	TRBD2	-	CASSVPSSGRAGELFF	TGTGCCAGCAGTGTCCCTTCTAGCGGGAGGGCCGGGGAGCTGTTTTTT
TRBV5-5	TRBJ2-7	-	few	CASSHTYEQYF	TGTGCCAGCAGCCACACCTACGAGCAGTACTTC
TRBV6-5	TRBJ2-7	-	-	CASRRGTAVYF	TGTGCCAGCAGGAGGGGGACCGCCGTATACTTC
TRBV9	TRBJ2-5	TRBD2	few	CASSVGASGVLQETQYF	TGTGCCAGCAGCGTAGGGGCTAGCGGGGTTCTACAAGAGACCCAGTACTTC
TRBV5-1	TRBJ2-5	-	-	CASSSRERETQYF	TGCGCCAGCAGCTCTAGGGAGCGGGAGACCCAGTACTTC
TRBV4-1	TRBJ2-4	TRBD1	-	CASSRVTGVAKNIQYF	TGCGCCAGCAGCCGCGTAACAGGGGTGGCCAAAAACATTCAGTACTTC
TRBV4-1	TRBJ1-5	TRBD1	-	CASSSSDRGGNQPQHF	TGCGCCAGCAGCTCCTCTGACAGGGGTGGCAATCAGCCCCAGCATTTT
TRBV5-4	TRBJ2-7	-	-	CASSTSGVPYEQYF	TGTGCCAGCAGCACCTCAGGGGTCCCCTACGAGCAGTACTTC
TRBV9	TRBJ2-3	TRBD2	-	CASSTRSSGGIDTQYF	TGTGCCAGCAGCACCCGATCTAGCGGGGGGATCGATACGCAGTATTTT
TRBV11-3	TRBJ2-5	TRBD1	-	CASSLGGTGPYQETQYF	TGTGCCAGCAGCTTAGGGGGGACAGGTCCGTACCAAGAGACCCAGTACTTC
TRBV2	TRBJ1-2	TRBD1	few	CASSRTGSGYTF	TGTGCCAGCAGTCGGACAGGGTCCGGTTACACCTTC
TRBV25-1	TRBJ1-1	-	few	CASSDSVNTEAFF	TGTGCCAGCAGTGATTCGGTAAACACTGAAGCTTTCTTT
TRBV11-1	TRBJ2-7	TRBD2	-	CASSLQGLAGPYVQYF	TGTGCCAGCAGCTTACAAGGACTAGCGGGACCATACGTGCAGTACTTC
TRBV6-6	TRBJ1-2	-	few	CASSLDTDYGYTF	TGTGCCAGCAGTCTGGACACTGACTATGGCTACACCTTC
TRBV7-7	TRBJ1-4	-	-	CASSRVVGEKLFF	TGTGCTAGCTCCAGGGTTGTAGGTGAAAAACTGTTTTTT
TRBV6-6	TRBJ2-2	-	few	CASSSFGELFF	TGTGCCAGCAGTTCGTTTGGGGAGCTGTTTTTT
TRBV7-9	TRBJ2-7	TRBD1	few	CASSFGTDYEQYF	TGTGCCAGCAGCTTTGGGACAGACTACGAGCAGTACTTC
TRBV18	TRBJ2-3	TRBD1	-	CASSTGVDTQYF	TGTGCCAGCTCAACAGGGGTGGATACGCAGTATTTT
TRBV7-9	TRBJ2-7	TRBD1	-	CASSPPQGIYEQYF	TGTGCCAGCAGCCCCCCACAGGGGATCTACGAGCAGTACTTC